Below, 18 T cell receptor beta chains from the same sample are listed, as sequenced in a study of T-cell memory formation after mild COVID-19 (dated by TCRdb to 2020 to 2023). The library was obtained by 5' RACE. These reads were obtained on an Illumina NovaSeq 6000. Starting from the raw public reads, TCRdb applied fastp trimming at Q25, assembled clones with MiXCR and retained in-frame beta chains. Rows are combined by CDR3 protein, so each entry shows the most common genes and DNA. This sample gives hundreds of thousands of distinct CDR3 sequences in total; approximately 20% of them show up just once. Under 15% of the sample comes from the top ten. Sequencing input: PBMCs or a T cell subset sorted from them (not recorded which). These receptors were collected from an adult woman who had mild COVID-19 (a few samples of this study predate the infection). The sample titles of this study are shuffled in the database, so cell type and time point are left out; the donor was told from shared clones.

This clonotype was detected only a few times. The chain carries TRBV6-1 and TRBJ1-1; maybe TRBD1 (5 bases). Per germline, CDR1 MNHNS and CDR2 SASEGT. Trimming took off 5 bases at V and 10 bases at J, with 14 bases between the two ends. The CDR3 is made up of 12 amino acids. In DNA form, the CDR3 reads TGTGCCAGCAGTAGGACGGCCGGGGGAGCTTTCTTT. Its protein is CASSRTAGGAFF.

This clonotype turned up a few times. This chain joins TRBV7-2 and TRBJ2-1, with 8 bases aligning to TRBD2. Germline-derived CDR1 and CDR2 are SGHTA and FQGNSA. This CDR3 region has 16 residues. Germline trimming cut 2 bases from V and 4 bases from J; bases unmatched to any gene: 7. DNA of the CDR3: TGTGCCAGCAGCTTACTACCGGGGGGGCAGTACAATGAGCAGTTCTTC. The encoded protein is CASSLLPGGQYNEQFF. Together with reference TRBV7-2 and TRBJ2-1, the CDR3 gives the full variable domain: GAGVSQSPSNKVTEKGKDVELRCDPISGHTALYWYRQSLGQGLEFLIYFQGNSAPDKSGLPSDRFSAERTGGSVSTLTIQRTQQEDSAVYLCASSLLPGGQYNEQFFGPGTRLTVL.

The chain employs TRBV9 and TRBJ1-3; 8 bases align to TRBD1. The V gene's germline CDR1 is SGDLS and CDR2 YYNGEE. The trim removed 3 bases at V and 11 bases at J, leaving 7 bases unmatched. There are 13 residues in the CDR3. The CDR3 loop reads CASSGGTGAPIYF. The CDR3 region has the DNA TGTGCCAGCAGCGGTGGGACAGGCGCACCCATATATTTT.

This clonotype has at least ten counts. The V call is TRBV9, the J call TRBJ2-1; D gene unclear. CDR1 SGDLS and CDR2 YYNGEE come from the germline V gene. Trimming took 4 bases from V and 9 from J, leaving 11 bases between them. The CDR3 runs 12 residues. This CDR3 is CASSPLSGEQFF. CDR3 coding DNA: TGTGCCAGCAGCCCTCTTTCGGGTGAGCAGTTCTTC.

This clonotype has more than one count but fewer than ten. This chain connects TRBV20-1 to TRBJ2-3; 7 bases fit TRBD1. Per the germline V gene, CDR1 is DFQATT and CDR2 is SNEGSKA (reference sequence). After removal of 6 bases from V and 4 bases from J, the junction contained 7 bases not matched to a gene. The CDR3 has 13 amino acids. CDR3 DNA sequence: TGCAGTGCGTGGGACAGAATGTCAGATACGCAGTATTTT. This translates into CSAWDRMSDTQYF.

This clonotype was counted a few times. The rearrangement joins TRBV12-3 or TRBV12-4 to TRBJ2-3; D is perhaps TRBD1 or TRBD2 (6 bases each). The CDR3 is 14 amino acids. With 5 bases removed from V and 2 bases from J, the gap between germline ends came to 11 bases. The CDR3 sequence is CASSGGPTTDTQYF. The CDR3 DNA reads TGTGCCAGCAGTGGGGGGCCTACCACAGATACGCAGTATTTT.

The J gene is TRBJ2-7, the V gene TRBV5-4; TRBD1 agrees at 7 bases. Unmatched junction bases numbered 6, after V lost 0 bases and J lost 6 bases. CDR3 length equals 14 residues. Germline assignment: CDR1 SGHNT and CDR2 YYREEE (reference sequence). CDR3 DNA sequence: TGTGCCAGCAGCTTGGGACAGGGATCGCGCGAGCAGTACTTC. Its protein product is CASSLGQGSREQYF.

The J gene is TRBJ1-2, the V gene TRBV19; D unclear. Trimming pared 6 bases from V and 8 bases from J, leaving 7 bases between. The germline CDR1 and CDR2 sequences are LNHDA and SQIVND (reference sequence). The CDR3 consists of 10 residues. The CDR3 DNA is TGTGCCAGTAGGGGCAGCGGCTACACCTTC. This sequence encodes CASRGSGYTF.

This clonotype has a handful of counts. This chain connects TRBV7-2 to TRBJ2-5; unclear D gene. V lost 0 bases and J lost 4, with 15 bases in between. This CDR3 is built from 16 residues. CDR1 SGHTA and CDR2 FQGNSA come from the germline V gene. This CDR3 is CASSLARYSGVETQYF. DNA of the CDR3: TGTGCCAGCAGCTTAGCGCGCTACAGTGGAGTAGAGACCCAGTACTTC.

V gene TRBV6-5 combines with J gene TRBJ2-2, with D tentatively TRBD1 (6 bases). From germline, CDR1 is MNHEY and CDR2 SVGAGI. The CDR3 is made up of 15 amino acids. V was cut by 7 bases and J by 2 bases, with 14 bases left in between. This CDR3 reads CASMRGTINTGELFF. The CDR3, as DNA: TGTGCCAGCATGCGAGGGACAATAAACACCGGGGAGCTGTTTTTT.

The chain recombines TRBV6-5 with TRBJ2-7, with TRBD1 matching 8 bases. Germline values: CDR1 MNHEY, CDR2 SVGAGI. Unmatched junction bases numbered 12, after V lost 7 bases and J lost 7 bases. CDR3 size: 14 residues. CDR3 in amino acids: CASTRTGPYEEQYF. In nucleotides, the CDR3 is TGTGCCAGCACCCGGACAGGGCCCTACGAGGAGCAGTACTTC.

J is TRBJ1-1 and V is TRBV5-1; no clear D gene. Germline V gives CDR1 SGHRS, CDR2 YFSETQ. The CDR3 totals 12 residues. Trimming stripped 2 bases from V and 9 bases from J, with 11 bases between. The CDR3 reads CASSLDGPQAFF. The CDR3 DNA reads TGCGCCAGCAGCTTAGATGGGCCGCAAGCTTTCTTT.

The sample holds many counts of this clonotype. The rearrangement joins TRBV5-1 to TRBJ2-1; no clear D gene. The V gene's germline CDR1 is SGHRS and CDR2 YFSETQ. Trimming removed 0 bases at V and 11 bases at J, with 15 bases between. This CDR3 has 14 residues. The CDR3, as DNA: TGCGCCAGCAGCTTGGCTCTCCCAGCCGGACAGCAGTTCTTC. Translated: CASSLALPAGQQFF.

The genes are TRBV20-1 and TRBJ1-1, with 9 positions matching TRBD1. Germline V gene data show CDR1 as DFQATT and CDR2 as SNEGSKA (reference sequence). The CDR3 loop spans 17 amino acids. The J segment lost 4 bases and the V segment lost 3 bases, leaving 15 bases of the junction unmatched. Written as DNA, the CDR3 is TGCAGTGCTAGGGGGACAGGGTTTGAATCCACCGGCACTGAAGCTTTCTTT. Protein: CSARGTGFESTGTEAFF.

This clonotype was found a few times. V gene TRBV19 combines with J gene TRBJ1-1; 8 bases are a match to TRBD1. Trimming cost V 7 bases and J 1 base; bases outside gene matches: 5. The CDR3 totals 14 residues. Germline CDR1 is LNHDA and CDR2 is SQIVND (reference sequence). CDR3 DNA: TGTGCCAGTACGGGGGACAGGTGGAACACTGAAGCTTTCTTT. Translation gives CASTGDRWNTEAFF.

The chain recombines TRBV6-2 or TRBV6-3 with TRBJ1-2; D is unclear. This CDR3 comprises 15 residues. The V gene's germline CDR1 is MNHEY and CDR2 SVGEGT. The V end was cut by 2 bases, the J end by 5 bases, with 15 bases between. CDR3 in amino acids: CASSYHLQLSYGYTF. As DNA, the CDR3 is TGTGCCAGCAGTTACCACTTACAGCTATCGTATGGCTACACCTTC.

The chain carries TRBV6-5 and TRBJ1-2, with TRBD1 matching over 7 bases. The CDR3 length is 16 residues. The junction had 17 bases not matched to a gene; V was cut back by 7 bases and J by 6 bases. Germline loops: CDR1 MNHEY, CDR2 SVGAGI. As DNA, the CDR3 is TGTGCCAGCACCCCGGGGTGGACACAGGGGCCCCATGGCTACACCTTC. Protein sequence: CASTPGWTQGPHGYTF.

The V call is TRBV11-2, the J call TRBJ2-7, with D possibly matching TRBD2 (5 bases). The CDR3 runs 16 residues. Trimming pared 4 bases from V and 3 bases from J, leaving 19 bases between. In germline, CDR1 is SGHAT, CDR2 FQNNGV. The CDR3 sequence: CASSSGLAGRSYEQYF. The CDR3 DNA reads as TGTGCCAGCAGCTCCGGTCTCGCGGGTAGGAGCTACGAGCAGTACTTC.